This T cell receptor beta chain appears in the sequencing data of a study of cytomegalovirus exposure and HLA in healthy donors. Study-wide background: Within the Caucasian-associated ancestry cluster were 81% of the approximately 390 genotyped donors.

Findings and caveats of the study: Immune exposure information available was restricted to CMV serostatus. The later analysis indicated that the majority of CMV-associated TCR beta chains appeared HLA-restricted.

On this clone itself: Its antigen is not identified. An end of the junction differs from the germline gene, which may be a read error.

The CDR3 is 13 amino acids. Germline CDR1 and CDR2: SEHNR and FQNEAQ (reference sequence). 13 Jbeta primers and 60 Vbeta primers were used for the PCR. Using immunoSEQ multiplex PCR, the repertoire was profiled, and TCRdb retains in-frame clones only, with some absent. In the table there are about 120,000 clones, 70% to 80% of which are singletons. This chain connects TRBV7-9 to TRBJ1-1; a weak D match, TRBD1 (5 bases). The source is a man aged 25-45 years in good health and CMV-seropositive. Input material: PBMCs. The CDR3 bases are TGTTCCAGCAGCTTAGGGGTCACAGCCGAAGCTTTCTTT. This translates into CSSSLGVTAEAFF.